This T cell receptor beta chain derives from a study of PD-1 blockade in classical Hodgkin lymphoma. Study context: Patients received nivolumab 3 mg/kg intravenously every 2 weeks.

This clone has only a few counts. The assay was immunoSEQ multiplex PCR, and TCRdb's table has in-frame clones only and misses some. The sample gives roughly 100,000 clones, approximately 90% of which show up once; 15% to 20% is in the top ten. As to time point: cycle 4 day 1 (C4D1), after around six weeks of nivolumab. Every patient relapsed after autologous stem cell transplantation, and brentuximab vedotin exposure varied. The source was peripheral blood mononuclear cells (PBMCs), collected before the fourth cycle of nivolumab. This sequence was found in a human donor with classical Hodgkin lymphoma.

CDR3 sequence (DNA): TGCGCCAGCAGTCTACCAGGTGGCTACACCTTC. Translation: CASSLPGGYTF. V usage is TRBV10-1 and J usage is TRBJ1-2; D call uncertain. V gave up 5 bases and J gave up 7 bases, with 8 bases separating them. The germline gives CDR1 WNHNN, CDR2 SYGVQD (reference sequence). There are 11 residues in the CDR3.